The 30 T cell receptor beta chains presented below share a single source sample, sequenced in a study of CD8 T cells in ankylosing spondylitis. TCRdb recomputed calls from the 5' RACE reads with MiXCR, one row per CDR3 protein. The table shows roughly 700,000 distinct CDR3 sequences, with under 20% occurring only once. Study outcomes and limitations: A TCR beta motif of fewer than ten highly homologous variants seemed to mark ankylosing spondylitis blood.

These TCRs are of unknown antigen specificity. Source material: blood, either unsorted or a sorted T cell fraction (not recorded which). Receptors originate from a male donor with ankylosing spondylitis.

This clonotype was counted between two and nine times. The chain uses TRBV5-1 and TRBJ2-2; D remains unclear. Germline CDR1 is SGHRS and CDR2 is YFSETQ. Deletions cut 3 bases from V and 0 bases from J, with 9 bases between. The CDR3 loop spans 15 amino acids. CDR3 region: CASSWGWSNTGELFF. The DNA for the CDR3 is TGCGCCAGCAGCTGGGGATGGTCGAACACCGGGGAGCTGTTTTTT.

This clonotype came up a few times. The chain uses TRBV5-5 and TRBJ1-4; D not resolved. Germline CDR1 SGHKS, CDR2 YYEKEE (reference sequence). The ends were cut back, 1 base at V and 0 bases at J, with 4 bases in the middle. CDR3 length: 14 amino acids. This chain's CDR3 is CASSLWATNEKLFF. CDR3 sequence (DNA): TGTGCCAGCAGCTTGTGGGCAACTAATGAAAAACTGTTTTTT.

This clonotype has more than one count but fewer than ten. This rearrangement joins TRBV7-9 to TRBJ2-1, with a possible D match to TRBD2 (6 bases). The CDR3 consists of 14 residues. V dropped 3 bases and J dropped 4 bases, with 10 bases sitting between them. The germline CDR1 and CDR2 sequences are SEHNR and FQNEAQ (reference sequence). DNA for the CDR3: TGTGCCAGCAGCTTGGAGGACTATTACAATGAGCAGTTCTTC. This sequence encodes CASSLEDYYNEQFF.

A note on this clonotype: This may be a read error, as it is one base from a much larger clone. The V gene is TRBV6-1, the J gene TRBJ2-5; TRBD2 agrees at 12 bases. The CDR3 runs 15 residues. The V segment lost 2 bases and the J segment 6 bases; nucleotides outside the gene matches: 4. Per the germline V gene, CDR1 is MNHNS and CDR2 is SASEGT. The CDR3 sequence: CASSELAGGPKTQYF. CDR3 in DNA: TGTGCCAGCAGTGAACTAGCGGGGGGGCCAAAGACCCAGTACTTC.

The gene calls are TRBV11-2 and TRBJ1-1; weak D call: TRBD1 (5 bases). The CDR3 runs 14 residues. V lost 5 bases to trimming and J lost 1 base, with 11 bases between them. Germline CDR1 reads SGHAT; CDR2 reads FQNNGV. The CDR3 DNA reads TGTGCCAGCAGCCGGACGGGGCAGAACACTGAAGCTTTCTTT. Protein sequence: CASSRTGQNTEAFF.

This clonotype was counted a few times. The genes are TRBV24-1 and TRBJ2-3, with 9 bases lining up with TRBD2. CDR3 length: 16 residues. Looked up from germline, CDR1 is KGHDR and CDR2 is SFDVKD. V trimming: 4 bases; J trimming: 4 bases; junction bases outside the gene matches: 8. The CDR3 region is CATSETLAGRADTQYF. DNA for the CDR3: TGTGCCACCAGTGAGACGCTAGCGGGGAGGGCAGATACGCAGTATTTT.

The chain links TRBV20-1 to TRBJ1-1; 7 nucleotides align to TRBD1. V shed 5 bases, J shed 1 base, and the junction held 10 bases outside the gene matches. The CDR3 contains 15 residues. Germline lookup yields CDR1 DFQATT and CDR2 SNEGSKA (reference sequence). For the CDR3, the DNA is TGCAGTGCTCCCCCAGCCGGGACAGAGAACACTGAAGCTTTCTTT. Its protein product is CSAPPAGTENTEAFF.

This clonotype came up a few times. The V and J genes are TRBV29-1 and TRBJ2-3; 9 bases are shared with TRBD1. The CDR3 has 12 residues. The V gene's germline CDR1 is SQVTM and CDR2 ANQGSEA. The V and J ends lost 6 bases and 3 bases, in that order; junction bases with no gene match: 1. The CDR3 sequence: CSVGQGTDTQYF. CDR3 coding DNA: TGCAGCGTCGGACAGGGGACAGATACGCAGTATTTT.

The V call is TRBV12-3 or TRBV12-4, the J call TRBJ2-1, with unresolved D. CDR3 length: 14 amino acids. V lost 1 base and J lost 8, with 12 bases in between. The CDR3 spells CASSLDRSLYEQFF. DNA of the CDR3: TGTGCCAGCAGTTTAGACCGGTCCCTATATGAGCAGTTCTTC.

The chain uses TRBV28 and TRBJ2-1; 8 bases are shared with TRBD1. The CDR3 totals 17 residues. V was pared by 4 bases and J by 2 bases, with 10 bases of the junction left unmatched. Germline lookup yields CDR1 MDHEN and CDR2 SYDVKM. Here the CDR3 DNA reads TGTGCCAGCAGTTCCCGGACAGGGATATTACCCTACAATGAGCAGTTCTTC. Amino acids: CASSSRTGILPYNEQFF. Supplemented by reference TRBV28 and TRBJ2-1, the full variable domain reads DVKVTQSSRYLVKRTGEKVFLECVQDMDHENMFWYRQDPGLGLRLIYFSYDVKMKEKGDIPEGYSVSREKKERFSLILESASTNQTSMYLCASSSRTGILPYNEQFFGPGTRLTVL.

This clonotype was observed a few times. The chain employs TRBV4-1 and TRBJ1-2, with 7 nucleotides matching TRBD1. Germline trimming cut 4 bases from V and 0 bases from J; bases unmatched to any gene: 11. Germline V lookup: CDR1 MGHRA, CDR2 YSYEKL. The CDR3 is made up of 17 amino acids. The CDR3 coding sequence is TGCGCCAGCAGCCCGAGCGGGACAGATAACGCTAACTATGGCTACACCTTC. The encoded protein is CASSPSGTDNANYGYTF.

This clonotype was detected a few times. The chain uses TRBV7-3 and TRBJ2-7; possibly TRBD1 for D (5 bases). Trimming pared 2 bases from V and 1 base from J, leaving 12 bases between. This CDR3 comprises 15 residues. The germline V gene has CDR1 SGHTA and CDR2 FQGTGA. The CDR3 loop reads CASSLYGGASYEQYF. CDR3 DNA: TGTGCCAGCAGCTTATATGGTGGGGCTTCCTACGAGCAGTACTTC.

This clonotype has just a few counts. V usage is TRBV12-3 or TRBV12-4 and J usage is TRBJ2-7; 9 bases are shared with TRBD1. The V gene end was trimmed by 8 bases and the J gene end by 3 bases; junction bases not matched to a gene: 2. CDR3 length: 12 amino acids. The CDR3 bases are TGTGCCAGCGGGGGACAGGGCTACGAGCAGTACTTC. The encoded protein is CASGGQGYEQYF.

Only a few counts were recorded for this clonotype. V and J are TRBV7-9 and TRBJ2-7; the match to TRBD2 covers 7 bases. This CDR3 region has 13 residues. Germline V gives CDR1 SEHNR, CDR2 FQNEAQ (reference sequence). The V and J ends lost 7 bases and 4 bases, in that order; junction bases with no gene match: 7. Here the CDR3 reads CASTSWGGYEQYF. The CDR3 DNA follows: TGTGCCAGCACCTCGTGGGGGGGTTACGAGCAGTACTTC.

This clonotype was seen only a few times. V is TRBV7-2 and J is TRBJ1-2; unclear D gene. Trimming removed 2 bases at V and 1 base at J, with 8 bases between. CDR3 length: 14 residues. The germline V gene encodes CDR1 SGHTA and CDR2 FQGNSA. CDR3 region: CASSLLRSNYGYTF. The DNA of the CDR3 is TGTGCCAGCAGCTTACTCAGGAGTAACTATGGCTACACCTTC.

In this sample, this clonotype turned up a few times. The chain employs TRBV19 and TRBJ2-3; D is uncertain. The CDR3 is made up of 12 amino acids. V lost 6 bases, J lost 2 bases, and 6 bases lay in between. CDR1 and CDR2 from the germline V gene are LNHDA and SQIVND (reference sequence). The CDR3 spells CASRNLTDTQYF. The CDR3 coding sequence is TGTGCCAGTAGGAACCTCACAGATACGCAGTATTTT.

This clonotype was detected ten times or more. The chain uses TRBV25-1 and TRBJ1-2; 7 nucleotides match TRBD1. CDR3 length: 15 residues. J lost 2 bases, V lost 3 bases, and 6 bases had no gene match. Germline V gives CDR1 MGHDK, CDR2 SYGVNS. The CDR3 bases are TGTGCCAGCAGTGAGACAGGGATCTCCAACTATGGCTACACCTTC. As protein: CASSETGISNYGYTF.

This sequence joins TRBV6-1 and TRBJ2-1; the D gene is possibly TRBD1 (6 bases). The germline V gene encodes CDR1 MNHNS and CDR2 SASEGT. V was cut by 5 bases and J by 7 bases, with 21 bases left in between. There are 16 residues in the CDR3. CDR3 sequence: CASSTRGGGHFNEQFF. DNA for the CDR3: TGTGCCAGCAGTACCCGGGGTGGGGGCCATTTTAATGAGCAGTTCTTC.

The genes are TRBV4-1 and TRBJ2-3; D is perhaps TRBD1 (6 bases). The germline V gene encodes CDR1 MGHRA and CDR2 YSYEKL. This CDR3 contains 12 residues. V was cut by 5 bases and J by 5 bases, with 8 bases left in between. CDR3 sequence reads: CASSYREDTQYF. For the CDR3, the DNA is TGCGCCAGCAGCTACAGGGAAGATACGCAGTATTTT.

This clonotype occurred a few times. The genes are TRBV12-3 or TRBV12-4 and TRBJ1-2; D possibly corresponds to TRBD1 (5 bases). The CDR3 spans 12 residues. V lost 7 bases to trimming and J lost 4 bases, with 10 bases between them. The CDR3 DNA follows: TGTGCCAGCAAACGGGGGGTCTATGGCTACACCTTC. This codes for CASKRGVYGYTF.

This clonotype was counted only a few times. The chain couples TRBV7-9 to TRBJ1-1; D perhaps matches TRBD1 (6 bases). This CDR3 is 13 amino acids long. Trimming removed 5 bases at V and 8 bases at J, with 15 bases between. The germline gives CDR1 SEHNR, CDR2 FQNEAQ (reference sequence). In nucleotides, the CDR3 is TGTGCCAGCAGCGAGACCTCAACAGGGGAAGCTTTCTTT. Encoded protein: CASSETSTGEAFF.

The V call is TRBV12-3 or TRBV12-4, the J call TRBJ1-5; D gene ambiguous. V was clipped by 7 bases and J by 0 bases, with 16 bases between them. This CDR3 comprises 16 residues. CDR3: CASNFGGPYSNQPQHF. CDR3 in DNA: TGTGCCAGCAATTTCGGTGGCCCTTATAGCAATCAGCCCCAGCATTTT.

In its sample, this clonotype was seen many times. The chain carries TRBV6-2 or TRBV6-3 and TRBJ2-3; 13 nucleotides line up with TRBD2. The trim removed 0 bases at V and 4 bases at J, leaving 13 bases unmatched. This CDR3 spans 20 amino acids. Germline V gene data show CDR1 as MNHEY and CDR2 as SVGEGT. The CDR3 bases are TGTGCCAGCAGTTACTCGATGGGCCGTCGGACTAGCGGGAGACCAGATACGCAGTATTTT. Its translation is CASSYSMGRRTSGRPDTQYF.

DNA of the CDR3: TGTGCCAGCCATGGAGACAACGGGCAGCCCCAGCATTTT. Translated: CASHGDNGQPQHF. The rearrangement links TRBV6-2 or TRBV6-3 to TRBJ1-5, with D unresolved. Germline V gives CDR1 MNHEY, CDR2 SVGEGT. Trimming removed 8 bases from V and 7 bases from J, with 15 bases in between. The CDR3 extends over 13 amino acids.

This clonotype was seen ten or more times. The chain employs TRBV5-1 and TRBJ2-2, with unresolved D. V was pared by 0 bases and J by 6 bases, with 3 bases between. Per germline, CDR1 SGHRS and CDR2 YFSETQ. This CDR3 is 12 amino acids long. Here the CDR3 DNA reads TGCGCCAGCAGCTTGGAACCCGGGGAGCTGTTTTTT. Its protein is CASSLEPGELFF.

This clonotype was observed a few times. The chain is built from TRBV12-3 or TRBV12-4 and TRBJ2-7; a weak D match, TRBD1 (6 bases). Trimming removed 6 bases from V and 6 bases from J, with 21 bases in between. The CDR3 has 15 amino acids. CDR3 region: CASSPTERGNIEQYF. The CDR3 DNA reads as TGTGCCAGCAGCCCGACCGAGAGGGGGAACATCGAGCAGTACTTC.

This clonotype has just a few counts. This chain links TRBV20-1 with TRBJ1-2; D not certain. The CDR3 length is 8 residues. Trimming took off 6 bases at V and 8 bases at J, with 4 bases between the two ends. Germline assignment: CDR1 DFQATT and CDR2 SNEGSKA (reference sequence). DNA for the CDR3: TGCAGTGCCCAGGGCTACACCTTC. It yields the protein CSAQGYTF.

This clonotype was seen only a few times. The rearrangement uses TRBV27 and TRBJ2-1, with TRBD1 identical over 8 bases. Germline values: CDR1 MNHEY, CDR2 SMNVEV (reference sequence). The CDR3 is made up of 14 amino acids. The V segment lost 4 bases and the J segment 10 bases; nucleotides outside the gene matches: 9. The CDR3 protein is CASSSGQGSKEQFF. As DNA, the CDR3 is TGTGCCAGCAGTTCCGGACAGGGCTCGAAGGAGCAGTTCTTC.

This rearrangement joins TRBV12-3 or TRBV12-4 to TRBJ2-5; D gene unclear. The V end lost 8 bases, the J end lost 4 bases, and 17 bases lay between the germline ends. This CDR3 is built from 14 residues. The CDR3 DNA follows: TGTGCCAGCGCAGTTATCACGGCGAGAGAGACCCAGTACTTC. Its protein product is CASAVITARETQYF.

This clonotype has at least ten counts. The V and J genes are TRBV20-1 and TRBJ2-1, with D possibly being TRBD1 or TRBD2 (5 bases each). Germline lookup yields CDR1 DFQATT and CDR2 SNEGSKA (reference sequence). Trimming left V 6 bases short and J 6 bases short, with 15 bases between. The CDR3 covers 13 residues. CDR3 sequence (DNA): TGCAGTGCAACCGGGACCGCGGTCAATGAGCAGTTCTTC. Amino acid sequence: CSATGTAVNEQFF.